This T cell receptor beta chain emerged from a study of technical replicates of blood from several donors. The germline V gene encodes CDR1 SGHTA and CDR2 FQGTGA. CDR3 length: 16 amino acids. V was pared by 1 base and J by 4 bases, with 14 bases between. The data were produced by immunoSEQ multiplex PCR, yet TCRdb's version contains in-frame clones alone and is incomplete. The repertoire holds about 72,000 clones, around nine tenths seen once, with over 0.3% in the top ten. This clone showed up just once. The chain combines TRBV7-3 with TRBJ1-5; TRBD1 is a possible D gene (6 bases). Sequencing used T cells isolated from PBMCs. This TCR was recovered from a human donor in good health. The CDR3 protein is CASSLMGLGTNQPQHF. DNA of the CDR3: TGTGCCAGCAGCTTAATGGGATTGGGGACAAATCAGCCCCAGCATTTT.